The clone carrying this T cell receptor beta chain was observed many times. Newly diagnosed hyperthyroidism, duration under 2 months, in patients aged 18 to 65. This sample was included in a study of T cells in Graves' hyperthyroidism and ophthalmopathy. About the research overall: Peripheral blood was collected at initial diagnosis, before any treatment.

TCR beta CDR3 regions were amplified from RNA. HTBI primers were the set used in a first-round RT-PCR of the TCR CDR3. Using its own MiXCR run on the multiplex PCR reads, TCRdb lists one record per CDR3 protein. The table has approximately 700,000 distinct CDR3 sequences, about 17% seen once. This CDR3 region has 15 residues. Trimming pared 6 bases from V and 5 bases from J, leaving 17 bases between. Sequenced sample: blood. The chain links TRBV12-3 or TRBV12-4 to TRBJ2-4; a possible D gene is TRBD1 (6 bases). The source of this sequence is a man between 18 and 29 years old with Graves' hyperthyroidism. CDR3 coding DNA: TGTGCCAGCAGCAAGGGGGTTTCGGCCCAAAACATTCAGTACTTC. Its translation is CASSKGVSAQNIQYF.